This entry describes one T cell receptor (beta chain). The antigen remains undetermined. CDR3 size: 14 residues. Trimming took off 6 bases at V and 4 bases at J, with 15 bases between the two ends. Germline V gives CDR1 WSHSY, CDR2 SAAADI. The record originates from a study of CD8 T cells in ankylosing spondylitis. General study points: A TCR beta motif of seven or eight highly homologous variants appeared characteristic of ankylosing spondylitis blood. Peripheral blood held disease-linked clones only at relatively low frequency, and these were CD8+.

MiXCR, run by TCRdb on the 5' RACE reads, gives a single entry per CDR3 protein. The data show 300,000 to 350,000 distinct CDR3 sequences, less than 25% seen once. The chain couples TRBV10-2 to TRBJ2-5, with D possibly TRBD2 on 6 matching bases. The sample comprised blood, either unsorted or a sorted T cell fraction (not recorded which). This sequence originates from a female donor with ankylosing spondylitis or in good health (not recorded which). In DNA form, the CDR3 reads TGCGCCAGCAGAGCTGGGAGGAGGGGAGAGACCCAGTACTTC. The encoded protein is CASRAGRRGETQYF.